This TCR beta chain was sequenced for a study of T cell changes during pregnancy in multiple sclerosis. This CDR3 is built from 14 residues. The germline V gene has CDR1 SGHNT and CDR2 YYREEE (reference sequence). The V end lost 4 bases, the J end lost 4 bases, and 11 bases lay between the germline ends. TCRdb's table, derived via immunoSEQ multiplex PCR, lists solely in-frame clones and lacks some. The sample carries around 80,000 clones, over 90% recorded once. The sequencing here drew on peripheral blood, taken in the second trimester of pregnancy. The source of this sequence is a female donor with multiple sclerosis, enrolled in a pregnancy study. The gene calls are TRBV5-4 and TRBJ1-4; the D gene is possibly TRBD1 (6 bases). The CDR3 here is CASSVGQSNEKLFF. The CDR3 DNA follows: TGTGCCAGCAGCGTAGGACAGAGTAATGAAAAACTGTTTTTT.